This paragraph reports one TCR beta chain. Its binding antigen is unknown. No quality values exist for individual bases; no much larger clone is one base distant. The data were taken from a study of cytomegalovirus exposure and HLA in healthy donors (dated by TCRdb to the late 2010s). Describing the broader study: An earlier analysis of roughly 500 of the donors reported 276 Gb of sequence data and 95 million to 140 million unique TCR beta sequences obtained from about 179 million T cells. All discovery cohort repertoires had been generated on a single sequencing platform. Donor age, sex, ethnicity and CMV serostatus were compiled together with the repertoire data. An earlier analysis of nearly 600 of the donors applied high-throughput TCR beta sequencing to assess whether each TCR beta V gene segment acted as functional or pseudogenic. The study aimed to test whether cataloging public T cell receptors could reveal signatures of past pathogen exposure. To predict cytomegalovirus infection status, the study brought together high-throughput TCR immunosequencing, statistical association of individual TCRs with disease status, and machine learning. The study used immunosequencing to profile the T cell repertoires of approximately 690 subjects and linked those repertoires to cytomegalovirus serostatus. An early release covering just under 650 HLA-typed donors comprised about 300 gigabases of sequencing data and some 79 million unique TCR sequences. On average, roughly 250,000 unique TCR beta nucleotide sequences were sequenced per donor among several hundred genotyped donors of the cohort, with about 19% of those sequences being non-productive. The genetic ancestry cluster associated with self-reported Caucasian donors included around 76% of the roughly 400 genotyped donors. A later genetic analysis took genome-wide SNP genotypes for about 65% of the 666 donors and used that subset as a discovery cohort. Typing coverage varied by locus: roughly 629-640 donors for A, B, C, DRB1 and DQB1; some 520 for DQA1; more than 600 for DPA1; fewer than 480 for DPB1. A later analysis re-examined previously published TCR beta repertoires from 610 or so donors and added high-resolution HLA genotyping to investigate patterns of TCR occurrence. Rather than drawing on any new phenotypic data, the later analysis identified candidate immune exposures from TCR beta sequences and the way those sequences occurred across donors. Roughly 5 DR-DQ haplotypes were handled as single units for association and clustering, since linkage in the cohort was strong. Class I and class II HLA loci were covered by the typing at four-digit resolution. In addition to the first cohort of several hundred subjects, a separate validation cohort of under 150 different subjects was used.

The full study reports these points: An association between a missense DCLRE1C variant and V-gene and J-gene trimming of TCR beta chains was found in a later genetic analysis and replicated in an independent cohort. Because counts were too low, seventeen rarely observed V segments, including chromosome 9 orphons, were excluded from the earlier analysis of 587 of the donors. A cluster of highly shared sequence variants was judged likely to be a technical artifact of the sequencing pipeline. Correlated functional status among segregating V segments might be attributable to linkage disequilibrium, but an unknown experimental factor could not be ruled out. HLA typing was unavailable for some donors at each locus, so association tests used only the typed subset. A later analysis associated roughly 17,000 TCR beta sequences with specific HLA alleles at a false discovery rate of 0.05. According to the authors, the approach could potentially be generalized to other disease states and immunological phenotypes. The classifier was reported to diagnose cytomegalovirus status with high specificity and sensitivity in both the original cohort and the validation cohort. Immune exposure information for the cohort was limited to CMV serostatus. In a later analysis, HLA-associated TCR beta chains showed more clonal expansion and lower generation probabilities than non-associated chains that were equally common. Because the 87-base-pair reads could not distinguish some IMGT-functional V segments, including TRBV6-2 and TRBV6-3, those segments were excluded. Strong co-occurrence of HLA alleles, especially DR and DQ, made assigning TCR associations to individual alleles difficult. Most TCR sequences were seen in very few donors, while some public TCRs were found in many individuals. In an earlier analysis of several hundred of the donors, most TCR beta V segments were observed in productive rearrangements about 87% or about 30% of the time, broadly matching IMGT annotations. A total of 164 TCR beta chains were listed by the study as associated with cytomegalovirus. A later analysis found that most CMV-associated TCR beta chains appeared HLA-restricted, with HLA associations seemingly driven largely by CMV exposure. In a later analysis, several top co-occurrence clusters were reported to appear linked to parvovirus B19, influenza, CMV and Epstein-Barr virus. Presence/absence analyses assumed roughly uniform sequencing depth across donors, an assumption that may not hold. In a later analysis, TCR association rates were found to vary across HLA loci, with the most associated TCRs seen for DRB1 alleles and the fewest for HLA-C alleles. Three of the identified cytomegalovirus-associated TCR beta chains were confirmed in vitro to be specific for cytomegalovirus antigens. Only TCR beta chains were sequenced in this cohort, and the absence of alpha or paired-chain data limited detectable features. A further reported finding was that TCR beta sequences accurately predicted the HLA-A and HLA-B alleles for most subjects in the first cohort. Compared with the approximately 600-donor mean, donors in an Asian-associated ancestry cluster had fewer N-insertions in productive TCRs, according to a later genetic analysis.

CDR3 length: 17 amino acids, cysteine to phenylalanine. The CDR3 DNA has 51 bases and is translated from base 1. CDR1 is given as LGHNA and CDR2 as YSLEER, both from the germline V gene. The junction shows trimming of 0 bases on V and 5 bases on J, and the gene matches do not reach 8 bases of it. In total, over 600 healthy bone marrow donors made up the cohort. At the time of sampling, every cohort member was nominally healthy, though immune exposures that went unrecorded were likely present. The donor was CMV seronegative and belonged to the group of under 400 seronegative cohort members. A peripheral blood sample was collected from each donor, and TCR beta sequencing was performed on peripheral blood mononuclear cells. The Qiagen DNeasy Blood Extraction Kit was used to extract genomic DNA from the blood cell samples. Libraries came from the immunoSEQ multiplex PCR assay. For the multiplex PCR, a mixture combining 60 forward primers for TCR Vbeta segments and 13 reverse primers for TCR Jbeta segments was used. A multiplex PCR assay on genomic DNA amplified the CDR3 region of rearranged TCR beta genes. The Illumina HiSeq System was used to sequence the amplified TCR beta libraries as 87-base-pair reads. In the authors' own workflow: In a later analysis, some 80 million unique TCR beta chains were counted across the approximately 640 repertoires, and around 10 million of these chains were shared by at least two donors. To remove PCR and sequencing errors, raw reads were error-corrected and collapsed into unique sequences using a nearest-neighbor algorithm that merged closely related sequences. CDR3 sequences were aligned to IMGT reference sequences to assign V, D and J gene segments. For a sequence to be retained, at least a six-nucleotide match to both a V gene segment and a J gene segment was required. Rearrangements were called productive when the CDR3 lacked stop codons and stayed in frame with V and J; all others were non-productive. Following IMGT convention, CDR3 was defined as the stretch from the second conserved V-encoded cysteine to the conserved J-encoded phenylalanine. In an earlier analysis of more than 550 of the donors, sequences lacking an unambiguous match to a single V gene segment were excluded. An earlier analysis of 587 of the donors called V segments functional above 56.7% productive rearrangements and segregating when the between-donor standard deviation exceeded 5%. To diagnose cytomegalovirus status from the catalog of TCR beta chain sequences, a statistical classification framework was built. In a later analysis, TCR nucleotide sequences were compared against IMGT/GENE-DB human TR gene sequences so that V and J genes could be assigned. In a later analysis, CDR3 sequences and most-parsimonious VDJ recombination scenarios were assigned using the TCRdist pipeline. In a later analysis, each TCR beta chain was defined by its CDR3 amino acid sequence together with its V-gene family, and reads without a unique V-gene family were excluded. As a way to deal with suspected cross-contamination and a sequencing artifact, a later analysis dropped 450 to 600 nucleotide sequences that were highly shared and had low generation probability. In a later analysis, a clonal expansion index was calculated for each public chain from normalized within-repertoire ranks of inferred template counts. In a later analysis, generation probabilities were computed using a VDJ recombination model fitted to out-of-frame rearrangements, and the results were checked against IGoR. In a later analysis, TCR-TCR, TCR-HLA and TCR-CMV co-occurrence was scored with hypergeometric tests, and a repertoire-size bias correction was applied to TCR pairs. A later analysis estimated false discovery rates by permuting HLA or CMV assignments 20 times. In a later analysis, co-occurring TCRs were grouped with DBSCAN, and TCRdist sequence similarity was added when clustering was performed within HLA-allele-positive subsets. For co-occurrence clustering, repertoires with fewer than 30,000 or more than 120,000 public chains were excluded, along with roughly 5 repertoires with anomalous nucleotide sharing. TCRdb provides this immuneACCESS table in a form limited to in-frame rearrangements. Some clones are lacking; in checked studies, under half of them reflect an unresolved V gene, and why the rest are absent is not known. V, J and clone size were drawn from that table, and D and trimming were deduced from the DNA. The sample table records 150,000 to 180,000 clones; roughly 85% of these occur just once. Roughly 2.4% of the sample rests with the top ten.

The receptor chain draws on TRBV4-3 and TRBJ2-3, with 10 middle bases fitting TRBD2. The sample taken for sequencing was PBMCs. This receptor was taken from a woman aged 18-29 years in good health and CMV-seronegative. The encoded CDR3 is CASSQDPPSGGRDTQYF. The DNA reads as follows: TGCGCCAGCAGCCAAGACCCCCCTAGCGGGGGCCGAGATACGCAGTATTTT.